These 15 T cell receptor beta chains were sequenced from one sample in a study of cytomegalovirus exposure and HLA in healthy donors. Some clones are missing from TCRdb's copy, which holds only in-frame ones; the method was immunoSEQ multiplex PCR. The sample shows under 250,000 clones, about 81% of them seen only once. Source material: PBMCs. These receptors all stem from a woman in her 30s in good health and CMV-seronegative.

CDR3 nucleotides: TGCAGCGTTGAAGATCTATTAACGGTATCCTCTGGAAACACCATATATTTT. Amino acid sequence: CSVEDLLTVSSGNTIYF. The rearrangement links TRBV29-1 to TRBJ1-3; the D is unclear. V lost 0 bases and J lost 0, with 15 bases in between. This CDR3 comprises 17 residues. The V gene's germline CDR1 is SQVTM and CDR2 ANQGSEA.

The rearrangement uses TRBV6-6 and TRBJ2-7; 8 nucleotides line up with TRBD1. CDR1 is MNHNY, CDR2 SVGAGI, per germline (reference sequence). V dropped 6 bases and J dropped 4; count of bases not matched to a gene: 8. The length of the CDR3 is 14 residues. As DNA, the CDR3 is TGTGCCAGCAGGCCGCAGGGGGCGGGGTACGAGCAGTACTTC. It is translated as CASRPQGAGYEQYF.

CDR3 DNA: TGTGCCAGCGGCAGCACAGATACGCAGTATTTT. Amino acid sequence: CASGSTDTQYF. The V and J genes are TRBV2 and TRBJ2-3; D is unresolved. V lost 8 bases and J lost 0, with 3 bases in between. The length of the CDR3 is 11 residues. CDR1 is SNHLY, CDR2 FYNNEI, per germline.

The chain carries TRBV19 and TRBJ1-5, with a possible D match to TRBD1 (6 bases). The CDR3 sequence is 16 residues long. From germline, CDR1 is LNHDA and CDR2 SQIVND (reference sequence). The ends were cut back, 5 bases at V and 4 bases at J, with 18 bases in the middle. CDR3 coding DNA: TGTGCCAGTAGTCTCGGGACACTTCACGGGAATCAGCCCCAGCATTTT. This gives the protein CASSLGTLHGNQPQHF.

The chain uses TRBV7-9 and TRBJ1-2, with TRBD1 matching 9 bases. The CDR3 consists of 15 residues. CDR1 is SEHNR, CDR2 FQNEAQ, per germline (reference sequence). The V segment lost 5 bases and the J segment 8 bases; nucleotides outside the gene matches: 12. The CDR3 DNA sequence: TGTGCCAGCAGCGGAACAGGGGGCTCCCAATACGGCTACACCTTC. It is translated as CASSGTGGSQYGYTF.

The chain employs TRBV7-2 and TRBJ1-1; D possibly corresponds to TRBD1 (5 bases). Germline CDR1 is SGHTA and CDR2 is FQGNSA. CDR3 length: 14 residues. V was trimmed by 3 bases and J by 5 bases, leaving 13 bases between them. CDR3 sequence (DNA): TGTGCCAGCAGCTTGAGTCAGGGTGGGACTGAAGCTTTCTTT. This encodes CASSLSQGGTEAFF.

The V call is TRBV2, the J call TRBJ2-1; D may be TRBD1 (8 bases). Germline loops: CDR1 SNHLY, CDR2 FYNNEI. The CDR3 is 13 amino acids. The V end was cut by 4 bases, the J end by 7 bases, with 11 bases between. The CDR3 DNA reads as TGTGCCAGCAGTGTACAGGGGGGGAATGAGCAGTTCTTC. Translating it yields CASSVQGGNEQFF.

The J gene is TRBJ2-7, the V gene TRBV27, with D tentatively TRBD2 (5 bases). The CDR3 is made up of 13 amino acids. Per the germline V gene, CDR1 is MNHEY and CDR2 is SMNVEV (reference sequence). The V end lost 4 bases, the J end lost 4 bases, and 11 bases lay between the germline ends. Written as DNA, the CDR3 is TGTGCCAGCAGTTACGGGCAGCGGTACGAGCAGTACTTC. Encoded protein: CASSYGQRYEQYF.

The chain couples TRBV5-1 to TRBJ1-1; D gene unclear. The germline V gene encodes CDR1 SGHRS and CDR2 YFSETQ. The CDR3 covers 14 residues. Trimming removed 6 bases from V and 5 bases from J, with 17 bases in between. The CDR3 bases are TGCGCCAGCAAGAGTGTTGTGTCTTTGACTGAAGCTTTCTTT. Residues: CASKSVVSLTEAFF.

With respect to this clone: Additional DNA sequences in this sample encode the identical CDR3. This chain joins TRBV5-1 and TRBJ1-6, with D unresolved. Germline values: CDR1 SGHRS, CDR2 YFSETQ. This CDR3 has 17 amino acids. Trimming took 0 bases from V and 0 from J, leaving 10 bases between them. For the CDR3, the DNA is TGCGCCAGCAGCTTGGCCGGAGGGAGCTCCTATAATTCACCCCTCCACTTT. It encodes CASSLAGGSSYNSPLHF.

The CDR3 loop is CASTSYSGNTIYF. CDR3 DNA sequence: TGTGCCAGCACTTCTTACTCTGGAAACACCATATATTTT. This chain connects TRBV6-6 to TRBJ1-3; D not resolved. Trimming took 7 bases from V and 0 from J, leaving 7 bases between them. The CDR3 runs to 13 residues. The germline gives CDR1 MNHNY, CDR2 SVGAGI (reference sequence).

The chain uses TRBV29-1 and TRBJ1-1; D remains unclear. Per the germline V gene, CDR1 is SQVTM and CDR2 is ANQGSEA. This CDR3 contains 13 residues. V shed 4 bases and J shed 3 bases, with 12 bases lying between them. The CDR3 DNA reads TGCAGCGTTGTGGGCAGGTCTTACACTGAAGCTTTCTTT. Amino acid sequence: CSVVGRSYTEAFF. Full variable domain (rest looked up from reference TRBV29-1 and TRBJ1-1): SAVISQKPSRDICQRGTSLTIQCQVDSQVTMMFWYRQQPGQSLTLIATANQGSEATYESGFVIDKFPISRPNLTFSTLTVSNMSPEDSSIYLCSVVGRSYTEAFFGQGTRLTVV.

The V and J genes are TRBV5-4 and TRBJ2-7; 8 bases match TRBD1. The germline gives CDR1 SGHNT, CDR2 YYREEE (reference sequence). CDR3 size: 14 residues. With V trimmed by 6 bases and J by 0 bases, 5 bases remained unmatched. The CDR3: CASKRTGSSYEQYF. The DNA for the CDR3 is TGTGCCAGCAAACGGACAGGGAGCTCCTACGAGCAGTACTTC. The variable domain in full, completed from reference TRBV5-4 and TRBJ2-7, reads ETGVTQSPTHLIKTRGQQVTLRCSSQSGHNTVSWYQQALGQGPQFIFQYYREEENGRGNFPPRFSGLQFPNYSSELNVNALELDDSALYLCASKRTGSSYEQYFGPGTRLTVT.

The CDR3 spells CASSLRERRAEAFF. The DNA of the CDR3 is TGTGCCAGCAGTTTAAGGGAGAGGAGGGCTGAAGCTTTCTTT. The chain uses TRBV28 and TRBJ1-1; D remains unclear. Per the germline V gene, CDR1 is MDHEN and CDR2 is SYDVKM. Trimming took off 2 bases at V and 6 bases at J, with 13 bases between the two ends. CDR3 length: 14 residues.

V is TRBV30 and J is TRBJ2-5, with a tentative D call TRBD1 (6 bases). The CDR3 is 15 amino acids. Germline lookup yields CDR1 GTSNPN and CDR2 SVGIG (reference sequence). The germline V and J ends were trimmed by 4 bases and 2 bases, with 17 bases remaining between them. CDR3 protein: CAWKSRQAGQETQYF. CDR3 DNA sequence: TGTGCCTGGAAATCCCGACAGGCCGGGCAAGAGACCCAGTACTTC.